In this sample, the clone carrying this T cell receptor (beta chain) turned up many times. Its target is unknown. This entry belongs to a study of regulatory T cells in long-lasting Graves disease. Study-wide results and limits: With some 2,800 shared public clonotypes, persistent patients exceeded new patients, who shared about a thousand.

HTBI primers from iRepertoire and Arm-PCR of CDR3 regions yielded the TCR beta libraries. MiXCR, applied by TCRdb to the multiplex PCR reads, yields one record per CDR3 protein. The table has fewer than 450,000 distinct CDR3 sequences, 15% seen once. Described time point: newly diagnosed GD, antithyroid drugs for less than 3 months. The TCR library was made from RNA extracted from PBMCs. Patients were from an endocrinology department in Xi'an, China. J was trimmed by 4 bases and V by 5 bases; bases with no gene match: 7. The CDR3 has 16 residues. CDR1 and CDR2 (germline): PRHDT, FYEKMQ (reference sequence). The data were also submitted as part of a second study, on T cells in Graves' hyperthyroidism and ophthalmopathy. That source adds: The primer set for the first-round RT-PCR of the TCR CDR3 was HTBI. From stable hyperthyroidism, ophthalmopathy was separated by a 13 V-J model.

The TCR sequence derives from a woman between 40 and 55 years old with Graves disease. The sequencing used peripheral blood mononuclear cells (PBMCs), collected at new diagnosis, from a patient treated with antithyroid drugs. The rearrangement joins TRBV13 to TRBJ2-1, with 11 bases identical to TRBD2. CDR3 sequence: CASSPPGTSGYNEQFF. CDR3 nucleotides: TGTGCCAGCAGCCCCCCCGGGACTAGCGGTTACAATGAGCAGTTCTTC.